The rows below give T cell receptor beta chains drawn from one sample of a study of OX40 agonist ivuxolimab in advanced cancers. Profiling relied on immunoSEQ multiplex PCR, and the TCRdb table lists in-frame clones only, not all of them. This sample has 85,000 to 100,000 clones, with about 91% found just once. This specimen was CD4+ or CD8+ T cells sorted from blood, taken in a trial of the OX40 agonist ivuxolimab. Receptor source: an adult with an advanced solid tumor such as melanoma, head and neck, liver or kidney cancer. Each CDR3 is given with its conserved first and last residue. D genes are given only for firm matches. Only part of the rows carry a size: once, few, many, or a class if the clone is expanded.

DNA: TGTGCCAGCAGGAACACGGCCGAGCAGTACTTC
CDR3: CASRNTAEQYF
V: TRBV6-5
D: -
J: TRBJ2-7
size: -

DNA: TGCAGCGCCAGACAGGGAAGCTCTGGGGCCAACGTCCTGACTTTC
CDR3: CSARQGSSGANVLTF
V: TRBV29-1
D: TRBD1
J: TRBJ2-6
size: -

DNA: TGTGCCAGCAGCAAAGGGGGCCGGTTAGCAGATCAGCCCCAGCATTTT
CDR3: CASSKGGRLADQPQHF
V: TRBV21-1
D: -
J: TRBJ1-5
size: -

DNA: TGCGCCAGCAGCAAGACGGTTGGGATTATCTATGGCTACACCTTC
CDR3: CASSKTVGIIYGYTF
V: TRBV5-1
D: -
J: TRBJ1-2
size: -

DNA: TGTGCCACCAGCAGAGAGCGCTTAGGTGGAGAGACCCAGTACTTC
CDR3: CATSRERLGGETQYF
V: TRBV15
D: -
J: TRBJ2-5
size: -

DNA: TGTGCCTGGAGTAGAAACAGGGCGGACACCATATATTTT
CDR3: CAWSRNRADTIYF
V: TRBV30
D: -
J: TRBJ1-3
size: -

DNA: TGTGCCAGTAGTATCCTACGACTAGATGGCTCCTACAATGAGCAGTTCTTC
CDR3: CASSILRLDGSYNEQFF
V: TRBV19
D: -
J: TRBJ2-1
size: -

DNA: TGTGCCAGCAGTTACTATGGGACACAACGCTACGAGCAGTACTTC
CDR3: CASSYYGTQRYEQYF
V: TRBV5-6
D: -
J: TRBJ2-7
size: -

DNA: TGTGCCAGCAGCTTGGCAGGGGGCGCATTCCCCTACGAGCAGTACTTC
CDR3: CASSLAGGAFPYEQYF
V: TRBV5-6
D: TRBD1
J: TRBJ2-7
size: -

DNA: TGCGCCAGCAGTGAGTCGTCTAGCGGGAGGATGGCCCAGTACTTC
CDR3: CASSESSSGRMAQYF
V: TRBV10-2
D: TRBD2
J: TRBJ2-5
size: -

DNA: TGTGCCAGCAGTTTCACCACTACTAGCGGGAGAGGATCGATCGGGGAGCTGTTTTTT
CDR3: CASSFTTTSGRGSIGELFF
V: TRBV27
D: TRBD2
J: TRBJ2-2
size: once

DNA: TGTGCCAGCGGGCGGGCCAGCTCCTACGAGCAGTACTTC
CDR3: CASGRASSYEQYF
V: TRBV27
D: -
J: TRBJ2-7
size: -

DNA: TGTGCCAGCACCCAGACAGGGTACACTGAAGCTTTCTTT
CDR3: CASTQTGYTEAFF
V: TRBV6-1
D: TRBD1
J: TRBJ1-1
size: once

DNA: TGCGCCAGCAGCCCAGGGGGCTCGGGTAATGAAAAACTGTTTTTT
CDR3: CASSPGGSGNEKLFF
V: TRBV5-1
D: TRBD1
J: TRBJ1-4
size: -

DNA: TGTGCCAGCAGTCGATCCGGGACAACCTACGAGCAGTACTTC
CDR3: CASSRSGTTYEQYF
V: TRBV27
D: -
J: TRBJ2-7
size: -

DNA: TGTGCCAGCTCACCACGGGGGGCCCGCACCGGGGAGCTGTTTTTT
CDR3: CASSPRGARTGELFF
V: TRBV18
D: -
J: TRBJ2-2
size: -

DNA: TGTGCCAGCAGCACGGACCCCCGGAGCCAGTACGAGCAGTACTTC
CDR3: CASSTDPRSQYEQYF
V: TRBV7-2
D: -
J: TRBJ2-7
size: -

DNA: TGTGCCAGCAGCTTAGATAATTTTCAGCCCCAGCATTTT
CDR3: CASSLDNFQPQHF
V: TRBV11-2
D: -
J: TRBJ1-5
size: -

DNA: TGTGCCAGCAGCTTAGGGCTTAACTATGGCTACACCTTC
CDR3: CASSLGLNYGYTF
V: TRBV11-2
D: -
J: TRBJ1-2
size: -

DNA: TGTGCCAGCAGTTTTAGCGGGATTTACAATGAGCAGTTCTTC
CDR3: CASSFSGIYNEQFF
V: TRBV28
D: TRBD2
J: TRBJ2-1
size: -

DNA: TGTGCCAGCAGCACAGGGGCCTACGAGCAGTACTTC
CDR3: CASSTGAYEQYF
V: TRBV2
D: TRBD1
J: TRBJ2-7
size: -

DNA: TGCGCCAGCGCCCCCCAGGGTTACTCCTACAATGAGCAGTTCTTC
CDR3: CASAPQGYSYNEQFF
V: TRBV5-1
D: -
J: TRBJ2-1
size: -

DNA: TGCGCCAGCAGCCAAGGGCAGGTCTCTGGAAACACCATATATTTT
CDR3: CASSQGQVSGNTIYF
V: TRBV4-1
D: -
J: TRBJ1-3
size: -

DNA: TGTGCCAGTAGTGTTTATGGGGGCACAGATACGCAGTATTTT
CDR3: CASSVYGGTDTQYF
V: TRBV19
D: -
J: TRBJ2-3
size: -

DNA: TGTGCCAGCACCCAAGGGGGGTTTGGGAGCCCATTATACAATGAGCAGTTCTTC
CDR3: CASTQGGFGSPLYNEQFF
V: TRBV7-2
D: -
J: TRBJ2-1
size: -

DNA: TGTGCCAGCAGCCACGCGGGACTAGCGGGGGGAGTCACAGATACGCAGTATTTT
CDR3: CASSHAGLAGGVTDTQYF
V: TRBV4-2
D: TRBD2
J: TRBJ2-3
size: -

DNA: TGTGCCAGCAGCTTTGGACTAGCGGGGACCTACGAGCAGTACTTC
CDR3: CASSFGLAGTYEQYF
V: TRBV11-2
D: TRBD2
J: TRBJ2-7
size: -

DNA: TGCGCCAGCAGCTTGGTTCTATCGAACACCGGGGAGCTGTTTTTT
CDR3: CASSLVLSNTGELFF
V: TRBV5-1
D: -
J: TRBJ2-2
size: -

DNA: TGTGCCAGCAGCTGGGGGCAGGCCACCTACGAGCAGTACTTC
CDR3: CASSWGQATYEQYF
V: TRBV5-4
D: -
J: TRBJ2-7
size: once

DNA: TGTGCCAGCAGCTCGGTAATTGGACCTTCCCAGTATTTT
CDR3: CASSSVIGPSQYF
V: TRBV28
D: -
J: TRBJ2-3
size: -

DNA: TGTGCCAGCAGCTTCCTAGGGCTATCGCAGGAGACCCAGTACTTC
CDR3: CASSFLGLSQETQYF
V: TRBV7-2
D: -
J: TRBJ2-5
size: once

DNA: TGTGCCAGCTCCCGGGACAGGGTAGAGACCCAGTACTTC
CDR3: CASSRDRVETQYF
V: TRBV18
D: TRBD1
J: TRBJ2-5
size: -

DNA: TGTGCCAGCTCACACCGGGACAGGGGGCGCCGGGAGACCCAGTACTTC
CDR3: CASSHRDRGRRETQYF
V: TRBV18
D: TRBD1
J: TRBJ2-5
size: -

DNA: TGTGCCAGCAGCCTAGAAGCGGGAGGGCCGAGAAAGACCCAGTACTTC
CDR3: CASSLEAGGPRKTQYF
V: TRBV14
D: TRBD2
J: TRBJ2-5
size: -

DNA: TGTGCCAGCAGCCCGGCCTCAGGGGGCTCCTACGAGCAGTACTTC
CDR3: CASSPASGGSYEQYF
V: TRBV28
D: TRBD1
J: TRBJ2-7
size: -

DNA: TGCGCCAGCAGCTTTAAAGGCCCGAGGGAAAAACTGTTTTTT
CDR3: CASSFKGPREKLFF
V: TRBV5-1
D: -
J: TRBJ1-4
size: -

DNA: TGCGCCAGCAGTCGGGAATTCACAGATACGCAGTATTTT
CDR3: CASSREFTDTQYF
V: TRBV5-1
D: -
J: TRBJ2-3
size: -

DNA: TGTGCCAGCAGCCTGGGACTTCAATTCTACGAGCAGTACTTC
CDR3: CASSLGLQFYEQYF
V: TRBV7-9
D: -
J: TRBJ2-7
size: once

DNA: TGTGCCAGTAGTACGGGACGAAGCTACGAGCAGTACTTC
CDR3: CASSTGRSYEQYF
V: TRBV19
D: -
J: TRBJ2-7
size: -

DNA: TGTGCCAGCAGCCGTGGGGGGTTGGGTTACGAGCAGTACTTC
CDR3: CASSRGGLGYEQYF
V: TRBV6-5
D: -
J: TRBJ2-7
size: -

DNA: TGTGCCAGCAGTTTACTCGTTTCTTTCCGGGACAGTCGCTATGGCTACACCTTC
CDR3: CASSLLVSFRDSRYGYTF
V: TRBV28
D: TRBD1
J: TRBJ1-2
size: -

DNA: TGTGCCAGCTCACTGTCCGAATCCCATGGCTACACCTTC
CDR3: CASSLSESHGYTF
V: TRBV18
D: -
J: TRBJ1-2
size: -